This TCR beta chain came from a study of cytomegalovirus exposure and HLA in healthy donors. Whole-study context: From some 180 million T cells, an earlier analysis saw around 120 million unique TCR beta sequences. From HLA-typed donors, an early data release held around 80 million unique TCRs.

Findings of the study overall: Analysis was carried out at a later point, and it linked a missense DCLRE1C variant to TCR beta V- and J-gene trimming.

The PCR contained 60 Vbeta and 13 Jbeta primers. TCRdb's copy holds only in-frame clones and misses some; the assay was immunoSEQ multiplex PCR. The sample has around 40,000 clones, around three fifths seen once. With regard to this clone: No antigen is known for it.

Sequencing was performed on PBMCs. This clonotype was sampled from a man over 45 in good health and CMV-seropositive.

In nucleotides, the CDR3 is TGTGCCAGCAGTCTTAGGGGGGGCTACGAGCAGTACTTC. It specifies CASSLRGGYEQYF. The V gene is TRBV7-9, the J gene TRBJ2-7; TRBD2 might be the D (7 bases). CDR1 SEHNR and CDR2 FQNEAQ come from the germline V gene (reference sequence). This CDR3 region has 13 residues. V was trimmed by 6 bases and J by 3 bases, leaving 12 bases between them.